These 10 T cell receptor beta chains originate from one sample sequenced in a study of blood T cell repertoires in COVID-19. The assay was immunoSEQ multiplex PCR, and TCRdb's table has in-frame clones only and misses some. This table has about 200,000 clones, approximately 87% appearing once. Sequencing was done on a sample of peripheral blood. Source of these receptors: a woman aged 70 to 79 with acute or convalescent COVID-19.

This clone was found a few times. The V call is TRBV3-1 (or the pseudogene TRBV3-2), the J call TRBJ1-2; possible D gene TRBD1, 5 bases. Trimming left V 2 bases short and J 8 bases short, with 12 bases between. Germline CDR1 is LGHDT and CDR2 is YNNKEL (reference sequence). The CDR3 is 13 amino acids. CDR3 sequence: CASSQRQGEGYTF. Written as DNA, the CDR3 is TGTGCCAGCAGCCAACGCCAGGGCGAGGGCTACACCTTC.

CDR3 coding DNA: TGTGCCAGTACCCACCGGGACAGAACTATGAACACTGAAGCTTTCTTT. It specifies CASTHRDRTMNTEAFF. The rearrangement uses TRBV19 and TRBJ1-1, with 7 positions matching TRBD1. Germline-derived CDR1 and CDR2 are LNHDA and SQIVND (reference sequence). J was trimmed by 0 bases and V by 7 bases; bases with no gene match: 11. There are 16 residues in the CDR3.

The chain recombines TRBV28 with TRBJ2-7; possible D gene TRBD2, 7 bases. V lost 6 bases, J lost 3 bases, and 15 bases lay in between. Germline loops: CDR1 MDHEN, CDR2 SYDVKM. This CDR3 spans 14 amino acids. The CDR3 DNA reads TGTGCCAGCAGCTGGGGGGGGCCTCTCTACGAGCAGTACTTC. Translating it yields CASSWGGPLYEQYF.

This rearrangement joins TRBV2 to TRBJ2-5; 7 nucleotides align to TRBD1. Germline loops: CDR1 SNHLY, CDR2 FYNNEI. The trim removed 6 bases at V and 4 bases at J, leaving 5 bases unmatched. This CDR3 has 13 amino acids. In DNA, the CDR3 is TGTGCCAGCAGGGTGACAGGGCTAGAGACCCAGTACTTC. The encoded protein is CASRVTGLETQYF.

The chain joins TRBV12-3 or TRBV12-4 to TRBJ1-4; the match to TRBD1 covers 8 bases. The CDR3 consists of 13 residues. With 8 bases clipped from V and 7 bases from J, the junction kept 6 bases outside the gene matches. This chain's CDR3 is CASRQGAVEKLFF. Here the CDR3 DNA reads TGTGCCAGCCGGCAGGGGGCTGTTGAAAAACTGTTTTTT.

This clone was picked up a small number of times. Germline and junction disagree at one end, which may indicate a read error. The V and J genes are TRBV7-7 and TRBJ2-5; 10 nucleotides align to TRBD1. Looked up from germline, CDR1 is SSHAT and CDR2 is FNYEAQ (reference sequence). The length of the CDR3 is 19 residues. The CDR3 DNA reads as TGTGCTAGCAGCTTAGTCCCGCCGACAGGGGGCTCCGACCGAGAGACCCAGTACTTC. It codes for CASSLVPPTGGSDRETQYF.

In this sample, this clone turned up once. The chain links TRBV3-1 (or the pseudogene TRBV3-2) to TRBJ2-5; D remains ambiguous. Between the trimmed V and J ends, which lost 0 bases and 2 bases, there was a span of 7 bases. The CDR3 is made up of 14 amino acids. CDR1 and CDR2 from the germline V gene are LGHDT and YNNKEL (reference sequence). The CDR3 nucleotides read TGTGCCAGCAGCCAAGATACAGCTCAAGAGACCCAGTACTTC. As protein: CASSQDTAQETQYF.

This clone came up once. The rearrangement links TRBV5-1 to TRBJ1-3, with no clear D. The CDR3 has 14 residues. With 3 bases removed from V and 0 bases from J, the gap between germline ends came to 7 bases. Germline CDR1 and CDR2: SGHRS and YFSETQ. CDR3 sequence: CASSSTGSGNTIYF. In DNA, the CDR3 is TGCGCCAGCAGCTCAACGGGCTCTGGAAACACCATATATTTT.

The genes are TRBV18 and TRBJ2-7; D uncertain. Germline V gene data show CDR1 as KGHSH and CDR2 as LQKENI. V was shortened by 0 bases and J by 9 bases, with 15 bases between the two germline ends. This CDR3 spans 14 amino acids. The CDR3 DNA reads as TGTGCCAGCTCACCACCGTTCCGAGAGCTCGGGCAGTACTTC. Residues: CASSPPFRELGQYF.

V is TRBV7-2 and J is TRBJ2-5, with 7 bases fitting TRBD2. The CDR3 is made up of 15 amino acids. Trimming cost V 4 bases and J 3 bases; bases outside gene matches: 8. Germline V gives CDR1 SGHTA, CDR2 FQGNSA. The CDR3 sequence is CASSSLAPREETQYF. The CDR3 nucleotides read TGTGCCAGCAGCTCACTAGCGCCCCGAGAAGAGACCCAGTACTTC.